Following are 7 T cell receptor beta chains from one sample sequenced in a study of blood T cell repertoires in COVID-19. Clones were read by immunoSEQ multiplex PCR, and TCRdb kept only the in-frame ones, dropping some. Altogether about 93,000 clones are present, roughly 87% being singletons, with the ten largest covering 2% to 3%. Source material: peripheral blood. The receptor set was obtained from a man aged 45 to 65 with acute or convalescent COVID-19.

The chain has TRBV14 and TRBJ1-6, with 7 bases that match TRBD1. CDR3 size: 15 residues. V dropped 4 bases and J dropped 9; count of bases not matched to a gene: 9. The germline V gene encodes CDR1 SGHDN and CDR2 FVKESK. This CDR3 is CASSLDRLVGSPLHF. For the CDR3, the DNA is TGTGCCAGCAGCCTGGACAGGCTCGTAGGTTCACCCCTCCACTTT.

J is TRBJ2-3 and V is TRBV5-1; 9 bases fit TRBD1. J was trimmed by 1 base and V by 7 bases; bases with no gene match: 10. CDR1 SGHRS and CDR2 YFSETQ come from the germline V gene. The length of the CDR3 is 16 residues. Here the CDR3 reads CASASTGGLGTDTQYF. CDR3 bases: TGCGCCAGCGCATCGACAGGGGGGTTAGGCACAGATACGCAGTATTTT.

The rearrangement uses TRBV2 and TRBJ2-4; D possibly corresponds to TRBD1 (5 bases). V lost 6 bases, J lost 3 bases, and 15 bases lay in between. CDR3 length: 15 amino acids. Per germline, CDR1 SNHLY and CDR2 FYNNEI. This chain's CDR3 is CASSQGLSVKNIQYF. DNA of the CDR3: TGTGCCAGCAGCCAGGGTTTGAGTGTCAAAAACATTCAGTACTTC.

The chain uses TRBV6-5 and TRBJ1-1, with no clear D. This CDR3 has 14 amino acids. CDR1 is MNHEY, CDR2 SVGAGI, per germline. V was shortened by 6 bases and J by 2 bases, with 13 bases between the two germline ends. CDR3 residues: CASRQSPGNTEAFF. Here the CDR3 DNA reads TGTGCCAGCAGACAATCTCCGGGAAACACTGAAGCTTTCTTT.

The chain combines TRBV2 with TRBJ1-1, with D possibly matching TRBD1 (5 bases). Germline V gene lookup returns CDR1 SNHLY and CDR2 FYNNEI. V was pared by 9 bases and J by 1 base, with 15 bases between. CDR3 length equals 14 residues. The CDR3 DNA sequence: TGTGCCAGGGGGCGGTTTTTGGAGAACACTGAAGCTTTCTTT. Protein: CARGRFLENTEAFF.

This clone was counted a single time. The rearrangement links TRBV6-1 to TRBJ1-5, with D tentatively TRBD1 (5 bases). V was clipped by 1 base and J by 10 bases, with 11 bases between them. Germline V gene lookup returns CDR1 MNHNS and CDR2 SASEGT. The CDR3 has 13 amino acids. The CDR3 coding sequence is TGTGCCAGCAGTGAAGTGAGGCAGGGCCCCCAGCATTTT. It codes for CASSEVRQGPQHF.

J is TRBJ2-3 and V is TRBV6-2 or TRBV6-3, with 13 positions matching TRBD2. This CDR3 spans 17 amino acids. V gave up 4 bases and J gave up 3 bases; unmatched junction bases: 7. Looked up from germline, CDR1 is MNHEY and CDR2 is SVGEGT. The CDR3 is CASSLPGTSGETDTQYF. CDR3 DNA sequence: TGTGCCAGCAGTTTACCCGGGACTAGCGGGGAGACAGATACGCAGTATTTT.